What follows are 27 T cell receptor beta chains derived from one specimen sequenced in a study of blood T cells in healthy people across ages. Together with a sample-barcoded 5' primer, a J-beta primer mix was included in a second PCR lasting about 7 to 12 cycles. TCRdb called the 5' RACE reads again in MiXCR, with one record for every CDR3 protein. The sample consists of a few hundred thousand distinct CDR3 sequences, around 30% of them appearing once. The specimen was blood. The receptors were gathered from a woman in her sixties or seventies in good health.

In its sample, this clonotype was seen a few times. Its ends do not fully match the called genes, so a read error is possible. The chain couples TRBV28 to TRBJ1-1, with a possible D match to TRBD1 (6 bases). The length of the CDR3 is 15 residues. Germline V lookup: CDR1 MDHEN, CDR2 SYDVKM. CDR3 sequence: CANSPQKGGGTEAFF. CDR3 nucleotide sequence: TGTGCCAACAGTCCCCAGAAGGGGGGGGGCACTGAAGCTTTCTTT.

V and J are TRBV5-1 and TRBJ2-5, with D hard to call. Germline CDR1 and CDR2: SGHRS and YFSETQ. This CDR3 contains 12 residues. V lost 4 bases, J lost 3 bases, and 7 bases lay in between. This chain's CDR3 is CASSPGEETQYF. CDR3 nucleotide sequence: TGCGCCAGCAGCCCGGGCGAAGAGACCCAGTACTTC. Combining the CDR3 with reference TRBV5-1 and TRBJ2-5 gives the whole variable domain KAGVTQTPRYLIKTRGQQVTLSCSPISGHRSVSWYQQTPGQGLQFLFEYFSETQRNKGNFPGRFSGRQFSNSRSEMNVSTLELGDSALYLCASSPGEETQYFGPGTRLLVL.

This chain uses TRBV18 with TRBJ1-4; D not certain. This CDR3 is built from 16 residues. CDR1 and CDR2 from the germline V gene are KGHSH and LQKENI. V lost 2 bases to trimming and J lost 0 bases, with 10 bases between them. The CDR3 region has the DNA TGTGCCAGCTCACCATTCGACCGTGCAACTAATGAAAAACTGTTTTTT. Amino acids: CASSPFDRATNEKLFF.

This clonotype was counted a few times. J is TRBJ1-5 and V is TRBV6-1; D is perhaps TRBD1 (6 bases). Trimming removed 6 bases at V and 3 bases at J, with 9 bases between. CDR3 length: 13 amino acids. CDR1 is MNHNS, CDR2 SASEGT, per germline. CDR3 protein: CASRRGTNQPQHF. In nucleotides, the CDR3 is TGTGCCAGCAGGAGGGGGACCAATCAGCCCCAGCATTTT.

This chain uses TRBV9 with TRBJ1-1; D ambiguous. The CDR3 length is 12 residues. V was trimmed by 0 bases and J by 5 bases, leaving 5 bases between them. In germline, CDR1 is SGDLS, CDR2 YYNGEE. Written as DNA, the CDR3 is TGTGCCAGCAGCGTAGGGGGTACTGAAGCTTTCTTT. It codes for CASSVGGTEAFF.

The chain carries TRBV29-1 and TRBJ2-5; the D is unclear. The J call is doubtful: the DNA matches TRBJ2-7 better. CDR3 length: 13 residues. Germline CDR1 SQVTM, CDR2 ANQGSEA. CDR3 in amino acids: CSGRVTYPYEQYF. The CDR3 region has the DNA TGCAGCGGTCGTGTGACATATCCCTACGAGCAGTACTTC.

This clonotype has just a few counts. The gene calls are TRBV4-1 and TRBJ2-4; D is perhaps TRBD1 or TRBD2 (5 bases each). CDR1 is MGHRA, CDR2 YSYEKL, per germline. This CDR3 is 16 amino acids long. V was trimmed by 0 bases and J by 0 bases, leaving 9 bases between them. CDR3 DNA: TGCGCCAGCAGCCAAGATCCCGGGGCAGCCAAAAACATTCAGTACTTC. Its protein product is CASSQDPGAAKNIQYF.

There are a few counts of this clonotype. The chain couples TRBV28 to TRBJ2-5; the match to TRBD1 covers 7 bases. CDR1 and CDR2 (germline): MDHEN, SYDVKM. The CDR3 runs 15 residues. The ends lost 4 bases at V and 2 bases at J; junction bases unmatched: 7. The CDR3 sequence is CASSSPGQLQETQYF. In nucleotides, the CDR3 is TGTGCCAGCAGTTCTCCGGGACAGCTACAAGAGACCCAGTACTTC.

This clonotype showed up just a few times. This chain joins TRBV20-1 and TRBJ2-1, with unresolved D. With 3 bases removed from V and 5 bases from J, the gap between germline ends came to 20 bases. From germline, CDR1 is DFQATT and CDR2 SNEGSKA (reference sequence). The CDR3 runs to 16 residues. The CDR3 DNA reads as TGCAGTGCTAGGCCCCCGTCTGGCGGAGACGACAATGAGCAGTTCTTC. Protein: CSARPPSGGDDNEQFF.

The V and J genes are TRBV7-2 and TRBJ1-1; D is ambiguous. CDR1 SGHTA and CDR2 FQGNSA come from the germline V gene. The CDR3 is 13 residues long. Trimming cost V 1 base and J 4 bases, with 7 bases left between them. The CDR3 DNA reads as TGTGCCAGCAGCTTAGTCAGGTCCACTGAAGCTTTCTTT. Translated: CASSLVRSTEAFF.

Points on this clonotype: In this CDR3 the conserved last residue, phenylalanine or tryptophan, is missing, so a read error is likely. It is unclear where the CDR3 begins or ends on the DNA, so no DNA is shown, and the CDR3 is as TCRdb lists it. The CDR3 sequence: CASSPGLAGGADTEYS. The gene calls are TRBV12-3 or TRBV12-4 and TRBJ2-3; TRBD2, the table's D call, was not compared with the DNA. The CDR3 comprises 16 residues, both ends counted.

The table lists this clonotype with many counts. The V and J genes are TRBV11-2 and TRBJ1-3; no firm D call. Germline V gives CDR1 SGHAT, CDR2 FQNNGV. This CDR3 has 15 amino acids. V was clipped by 4 bases and J by 7 bases, with 17 bases between them. This CDR3 reads CASSSDGVGRNTIYF. DNA of the CDR3: TGTGCCAGCAGCTCCGACGGGGTCGGTCGGAACACCATATATTTT.

The chain joins TRBV5-1 to TRBJ1-4; D perhaps matches TRBD1 (5 bases). V was shortened by 5 bases and J by 10 bases, with 21 bases between the two germline ends. Germline V gene lookup returns CDR1 SGHRS and CDR2 YFSETQ. CDR3 length: 15 residues. The CDR3 region has the DNA TGCGCCAGCAGGAGCCCCGGGACGTCAGGAGGAAAACTGTTTTTT. Translating gives CASRSPGTSGGKLFF.

This clonotype was seen only a few times. The junction does not match germline at one end; this may be a read error. V and J are TRBV20-1 and TRBJ1-6; D not certain. The CDR3 spans 14 residues. Germline assignment: CDR1 DFQATT and CDR2 SNEGSKA (reference sequence). This chain's CDR3 is CNARDPGWDSPLHF. The CDR3, as DNA: TGCAATGCTAGAGATCCGGGTTGGGATTCACCCCTCCACTTT.

The chain links TRBV5-6 to TRBJ2-7; 8 bases line up with TRBD1. Germline CDR1 SGHDT, CDR2 YYEEEE. The CDR3 is made up of 12 amino acids. J lost 5 bases, V lost 3 bases, and 1 base had no gene match. CDR3 DNA: TGTGCCAGCAGCTGGACAGGGAACGAGCAGTACTTC. It specifies CASSWTGNEQYF. The whole variable domain, filled in from reference TRBV5-6 and TRBJ2-7, reads DAGVTQSPTHLIKTRGQQVTLRCSPKSGHDTVSWYQQALGQGPQFIFQYYEEEERQRGNFPDRFSGHQFPNYSSELNVNALLLGDSALYLCASSWTGNEQYFGPGTRLTVT.

This clonotype was counted only a few times. The gene calls are TRBV29-1 and TRBJ2-3; TRBD1 matches 8 bases. The CDR3 has 15 residues. CDR1 is SQVTM and CDR2 is ANQGSEA in the germline V gene. The V and J ends lost 3 bases and 3 bases, in that order; junction bases with no gene match: 8. The CDR3 loop is CSVETGEIKTDTQYF. The CDR3 region has the DNA TGCAGCGTTGAGACAGGGGAGATTAAAACAGATACGCAGTATTTT.

This clonotype was seen only a few times. The rearrangement links TRBV11-2 to TRBJ2-1, with TRBD2 identical over 7 bases. The V gene end was trimmed by 3 bases and the J gene end by 0 bases; junction bases not matched to a gene: 5. This CDR3 has 16 amino acids. Per germline, CDR1 SGHAT and CDR2 FQNNGV. CDR3 sequence reads: CASSFISSGSYNEQFF. The CDR3, as DNA: TGTGCCAGCAGCTTTATTTCTAGCGGCTCCTACAATGAGCAGTTCTTC.

In this sample, this clonotype turned up a few times. The DNA of the CDR3 is TGCGCCAGCAGGCCTGCCCAGGGGACAGGCATCTCTGGGGCCAACGTCCTGACTTTC. Amino acids: CASRPAQGTGISGANVLTF. This chain joins TRBV4-1 and TRBJ2-6, with 8 nucleotides matching TRBD1. V lost 6 bases, J lost 0 bases, and 13 bases stayed unmatched. The CDR3 loop spans 19 amino acids. Germline V lookup: CDR1 MGHRA, CDR2 YSYEKL.

The table lists this clonotype with a few counts. The chain carries TRBV7-3 and TRBJ2-7, with D possibly being TRBD2 (6 bases). Deletions cut 1 base from V and 5 bases from J, with 12 bases between. Germline CDR1 and CDR2: SGHTA and FQGTGA. This CDR3 region has 14 residues. The CDR3 nucleotides are TGTGCCAGCAGCTTAAGACCCACTAGCAACGAGCAGTACTTC. This gives the protein CASSLRPTSNEQYF.

Points on this clonotype: The conserved phenylalanine or tryptophan normally closing the CDR3 is absent here, so this likely arose from a read error. V gene TRBV20-1 combines with J gene TRBJ1-1, with D possibly being TRBD1 (5 bases). Germline values: CDR1 DFQATT, CDR2 SNEGSKA (reference sequence). Trimming shortened V by 0 bases and J by 0 bases, and 14 bases separated the two germline ends. The CDR3 consists of 16 residues. This CDR3 is CSARDPGVPLNTEAFL. CDR3 coding DNA: TGCAGTGCTAGAGATCCGGGGGTCCCCCTGAACACTGAAGCTTTCCTT.

This clonotype appeared a few times. The chain recombines TRBV2 with TRBJ1-1; maybe TRBD1 (5 bases). The CDR3 consists of 15 residues. V was shortened by 3 bases and J by 5 bases, with 16 bases between the two germline ends. CDR1 and CDR2 (germline): SNHLY, FYNNEI. The CDR3 protein is CASSDGLRVGTEAFF. The CDR3, as DNA: TGTGCCAGCAGTGACGGCCTCAGGGTAGGGACTGAAGCTTTCTTT.

This clonotype occurred many times. The chain joins TRBV29-1 to TRBJ2-5, with D perhaps matching TRBD2 (6 bases). V was clipped by 5 bases and J by 4 bases, with 17 bases between them. The length of the CDR3 is 14 residues. Germline lookup yields CDR1 SQVTM and CDR2 ANQGSEA. DNA for the CDR3: TGCAGCGTTTGGTTGGAGGGAAACGGAGAGACCCAGTACTTC. This sequence encodes CSVWLEGNGETQYF.

This chain connects TRBV4-3 to TRBJ1-4; D gene unclear. There are 15 residues in the CDR3. Trimming shortened V by 4 bases and J by 7 bases, and 16 bases separated the two germline ends. The germline V gene has CDR1 LGHNA and CDR2 YSLEER. CDR3: CASSPIGDLSEKLFF. The CDR3, as DNA: TGCGCCAGCAGCCCGATCGGGGATTTGAGTGAAAAACTGTTTTTT.

The chain recombines TRBV24-1 with TRBJ2-7, with 7 positions matching TRBD1. The CDR3 is 15 amino acids. Germline V gives CDR1 KGHDR, CDR2 SFDVKD. With 4 bases clipped from V and 1 base from J, the junction kept 6 bases outside the gene matches. The CDR3 nucleotides read TGTGCCACCAGTGACCCCGCAGGGGGATCCTACGAGCAGTACTTC. This sequence encodes CATSDPAGGSYEQYF.

This clonotype was found a few times. This chain connects TRBV27 to TRBJ2-5; TRBD2 is a possible D gene (5 bases). The DNA end is a closer match to TRBJ2-7, so the J assignment may be wrong. Germline V gene data show CDR1 as MNHEY and CDR2 as SMNVEV (reference sequence). The CDR3 sequence is 15 residues long. This chain's CDR3 is CASSLHGAGTYEQYF. In DNA form, the CDR3 reads TGTGCCAGCAGCCTACACGGTGCCGGGACCTACGAGCAGTACTTC.

This clonotype appeared once. The gene calls are TRBV20-1 and TRBJ2-4, with 7 bases identical to TRBD2. The ends lost 6 bases at V and 4 bases at J; junction bases unmatched: 9. The germline gives CDR1 DFQATT, CDR2 SNEGSKA (reference sequence). The length of the CDR3 is 14 residues. This CDR3 is CSAPALAEKNIQYF. CDR3 bases: TGCAGTGCGCCGGCTCTAGCGGAGAAAAACATTCAGTACTTC.

This clonotype turned up a few times. The chain employs TRBV12-3 or TRBV12-4 and TRBJ1-1; tentative D call: TRBD1 (6 bases). The CDR3 has 12 amino acids. V was pared by 3 bases and J by 8 bases, with 10 bases between. This chain's CDR3 is CASSFTGGEAFF. For the CDR3, the DNA is TGTGCCAGCAGTTTCACCGGGGGCGAAGCTTTCTTT.